This entry features one T cell receptor (beta chain) sequence. A junction end diverges from the germline sequence, so it may reflect a read error. The CDR3 runs 13 residues. CDR1 SNHLY and CDR2 FYNNEI come from the germline V gene. Time point of the sample: longitudinal time-point 1 (baseline). A single record per CDR3 protein comes from TCRdb applying MiXCR to the 5' RACE reads. The table lists approximately 70,000 distinct CDR3 sequences, 10% of them singletons. The data were obtained in a study of neurological immune-mediated disorders. J is TRBJ2-5 and V is TRBV2; unclear D gene. Sequenced: PBMCs. The TCR originated in a man between 25 and 39 years old in good health. CDR3 nucleotides: TGTGCCAGCAGTGATCGAGGTTCCGAGACCCATTACTTC. Translated: CASSDRGSETHYF.